The clone carrying this T cell receptor beta chain was detected many times. The antigen is undetermined. The data belong to a study of breast tumors, draining lymph nodes, adjacent tissues. Whole-study findings and limits: Compared with lymph nodes, tumors were less diverse; compared with nontumor tissue, more.

One entry per CDR3 protein, called by TCRdb with MiXCR from the multiplex PCR reads. The sample carries 9,000 to 15,000 distinct CDR3 sequences, approximately 35% recorded once. The sample taken for sequencing was breast tumor tissue. This sequence was found in a female donor with breast cancer. Some clones in this sample may be carry-over from other donors' samples.

CDR3 sequence (DNA): TGTGCCAGCTCCGGGACAGGGAATAGCAATCAGCCCCAGCATTTT. It codes for CASSGTGNSNQPQHF. This chain uses TRBV27 with TRBJ1-5; 9 bases match TRBD1. The CDR3 is made up of 15 amino acids. Germline CDR1 MNHEY, CDR2 SMNVEV (reference sequence). The J segment lost 0 bases and the V segment lost 8 bases, leaving 5 bases of the junction unmatched.